The entry below describes one TCR beta chain. This entry is derived from a study of PD-L1 blockade in urothelial cancer. About the study: Blood underwent analysis 3 weeks (second dose) and 6 weeks after treatment began.

Germline V lookup: CDR1 SGHDT, CDR2 YYEEEE. Between the trimmed V and J ends, which lost 4 bases and 7 bases, there was a span of 11 bases. CDR3 length: 13 amino acids. Time point in this sample: peripheral blood 6 weeks after treatment start. Here immunoSEQ multiplex PCR was the method, and the copy in TCRdb shows in-frame clones only, minus some. This sample has tens of thousands of clones, with about 88% found just once. The clonotype was recovered from a man in his fifties or sixties with urothelial cancer. This chain uses TRBV5-6 with TRBJ1-4; TRBD1 is a possible D gene (5 bases). The material was PBMCs, obtained around atezolizumab (anti-PD-L1) treatment. CDR3: CASSLFGGEKLFF. The CDR3, as DNA: TGTGCCAGCAGCCTTTTCGGGGGTGAAAAACTGTTTTTT.